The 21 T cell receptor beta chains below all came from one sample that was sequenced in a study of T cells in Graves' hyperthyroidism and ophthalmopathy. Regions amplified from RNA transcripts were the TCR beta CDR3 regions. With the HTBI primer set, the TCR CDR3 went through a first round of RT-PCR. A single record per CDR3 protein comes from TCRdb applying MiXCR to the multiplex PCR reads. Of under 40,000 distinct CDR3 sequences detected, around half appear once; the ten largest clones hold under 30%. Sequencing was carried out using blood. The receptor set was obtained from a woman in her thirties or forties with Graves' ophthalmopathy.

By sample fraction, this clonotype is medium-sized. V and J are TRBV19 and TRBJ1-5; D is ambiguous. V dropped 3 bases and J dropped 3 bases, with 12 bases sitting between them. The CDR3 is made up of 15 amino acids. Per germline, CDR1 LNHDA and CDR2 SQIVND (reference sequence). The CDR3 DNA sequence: TGTGCCAGTAGTATCGTCAGCGGTGACAATCAGCCCCAGCATTTT. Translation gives CASSIVSGDNQPQHF.

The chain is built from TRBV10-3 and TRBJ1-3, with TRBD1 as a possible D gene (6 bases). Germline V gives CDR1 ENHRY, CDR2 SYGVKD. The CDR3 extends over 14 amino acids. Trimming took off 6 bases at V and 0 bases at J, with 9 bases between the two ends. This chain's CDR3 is CAIRGDISGNTIYF. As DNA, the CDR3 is TGTGCCATCAGAGGGGACATCTCTGGAAACACCATATATTTT.

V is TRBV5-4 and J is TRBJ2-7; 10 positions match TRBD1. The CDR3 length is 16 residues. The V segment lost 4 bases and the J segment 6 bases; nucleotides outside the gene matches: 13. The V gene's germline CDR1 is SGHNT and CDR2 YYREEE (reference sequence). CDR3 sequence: CASSQDASRTGGEQYF. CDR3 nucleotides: TGTGCCAGCAGCCAAGATGCATCGAGGACAGGGGGCGAGCAGTACTTC.

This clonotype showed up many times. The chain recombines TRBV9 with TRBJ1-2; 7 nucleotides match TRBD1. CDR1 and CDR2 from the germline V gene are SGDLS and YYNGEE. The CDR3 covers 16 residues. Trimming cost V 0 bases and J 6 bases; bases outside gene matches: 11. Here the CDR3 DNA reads TGTGCCAGCAGCGTAGCGGGAGGAGGGGGCGCCGATGGCTACACCTTC. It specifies CASSVAGGGGADGYTF.

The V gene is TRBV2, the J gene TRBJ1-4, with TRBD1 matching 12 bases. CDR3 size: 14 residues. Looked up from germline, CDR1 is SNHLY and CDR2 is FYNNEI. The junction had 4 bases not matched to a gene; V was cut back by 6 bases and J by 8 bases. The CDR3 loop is CASSRDRGREKLFF. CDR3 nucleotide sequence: TGTGCCAGCAGCCGGGACAGGGGGCGGGAAAAACTGTTTTTT.

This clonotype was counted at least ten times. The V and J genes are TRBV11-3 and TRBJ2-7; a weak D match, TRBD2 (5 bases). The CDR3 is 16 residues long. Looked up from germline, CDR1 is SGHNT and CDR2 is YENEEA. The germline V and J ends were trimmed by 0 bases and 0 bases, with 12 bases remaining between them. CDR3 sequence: CASSLEGLAVSYEQYF. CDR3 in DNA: TGTGCCAGCAGCTTAGAAGGGCTAGCAGTCTCCTACGAGCAGTACTTC.

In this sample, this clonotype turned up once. The CDR3 DNA sequence: TGTGCCATCAGTGAGCCTGGACAGGGGACTGGGGCCAACGTCCTGACTTTC. This sequence encodes CAISEPGQGTGANVLTF. The rearrangement links TRBV10-3 to TRBJ2-6; 9 nucleotides match TRBD1. J gave up 2 bases and V 2 bases, and 4 bases lay outside the gene matches. The CDR3 runs to 17 residues. The germline V gene encodes CDR1 ENHRY and CDR2 SYGVKD.

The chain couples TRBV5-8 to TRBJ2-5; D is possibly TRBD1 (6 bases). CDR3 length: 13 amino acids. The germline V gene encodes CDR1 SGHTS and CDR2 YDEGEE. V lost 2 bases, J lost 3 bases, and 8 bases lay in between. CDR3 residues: CASSLEGEETQYF. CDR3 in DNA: TGTGCCAGCAGCTTAGAGGGGGAAGAGACCCAGTACTTC.

CDR3 loop: CASTPSGAGAAVQPQHF. In DNA form, the CDR3 reads TGTGCCAGCACCCCCTCAGGGGCGGGTGCGGCGGTTCAGCCCCAGCATTTT. The chain employs TRBV6-6 and TRBJ1-5; tentatively, D is TRBD1 (6 bases). This CDR3 spans 17 amino acids. V lost 7 bases and J lost 6, with 25 bases in between. Germline loops: CDR1 MNHNY, CDR2 SVGAGI (reference sequence).

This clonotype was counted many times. The CDR3 here is CASSLTAGADTEAFF. The DNA for the CDR3 is TGTGCCAGCAGCCTAACGGCGGGGGCGGACACTGAAGCTTTCTTT. The J gene is TRBJ1-1, the V gene TRBV4-2, with D possibly being TRBD1 (6 bases). CDR1 and CDR2 from the germline V gene are LGHNA and YNFKEQ. This CDR3 is 15 amino acids long. The V and J ends lost 4 bases and 3 bases respectively, with 15 bases between them.

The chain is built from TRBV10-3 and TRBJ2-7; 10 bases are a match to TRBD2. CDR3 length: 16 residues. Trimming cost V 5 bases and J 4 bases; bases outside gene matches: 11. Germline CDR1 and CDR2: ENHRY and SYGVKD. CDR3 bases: TGTGCCATCAGTTATACTAGCGGGGACAGAACTTACGAGCAGTACTTC. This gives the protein CAISYTSGDRTYEQYF.

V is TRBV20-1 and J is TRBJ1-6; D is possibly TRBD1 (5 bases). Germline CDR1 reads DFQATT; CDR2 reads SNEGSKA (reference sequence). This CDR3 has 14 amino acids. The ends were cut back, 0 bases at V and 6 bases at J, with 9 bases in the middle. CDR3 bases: TGCAGTGCTAGAGATCAGGGTATTAATTCACCCCTCCACTTT. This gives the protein CSARDQGINSPLHF.

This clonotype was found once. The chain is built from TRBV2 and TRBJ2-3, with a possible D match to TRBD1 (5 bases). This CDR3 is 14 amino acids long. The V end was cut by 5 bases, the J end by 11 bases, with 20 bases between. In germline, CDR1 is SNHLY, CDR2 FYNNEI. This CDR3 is CASSPRGAPNEQYF. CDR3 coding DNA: TGTGCCAGCAGTCCGCGTGGGGCGCCTAATGAGCAGTATTTT.

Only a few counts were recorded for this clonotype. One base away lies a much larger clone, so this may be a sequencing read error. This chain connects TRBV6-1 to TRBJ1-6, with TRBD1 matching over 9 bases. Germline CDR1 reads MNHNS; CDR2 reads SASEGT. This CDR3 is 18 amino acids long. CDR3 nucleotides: TGTGCCAGCAGCCAACAGGGGGCAAAAAGCTCCTATAATACACCCCTCCACTTT. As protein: CASSQQGAKSSYNTPLHF.

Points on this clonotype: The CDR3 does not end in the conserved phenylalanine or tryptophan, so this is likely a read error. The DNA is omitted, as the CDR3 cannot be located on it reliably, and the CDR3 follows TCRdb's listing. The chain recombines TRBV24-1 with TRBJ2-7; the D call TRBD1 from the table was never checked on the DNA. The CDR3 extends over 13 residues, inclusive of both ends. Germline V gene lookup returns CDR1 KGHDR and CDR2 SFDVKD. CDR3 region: CATGDLTGSERYL.

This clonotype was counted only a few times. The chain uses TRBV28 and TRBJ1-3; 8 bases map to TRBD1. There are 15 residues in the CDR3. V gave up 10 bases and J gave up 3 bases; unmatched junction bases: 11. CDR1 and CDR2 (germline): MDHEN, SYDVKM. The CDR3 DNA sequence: TGTGCCACCTATGGGACAGGCCTGAGTGGAAACACCATATATTTT. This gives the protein CATYGTGLSGNTIYF.

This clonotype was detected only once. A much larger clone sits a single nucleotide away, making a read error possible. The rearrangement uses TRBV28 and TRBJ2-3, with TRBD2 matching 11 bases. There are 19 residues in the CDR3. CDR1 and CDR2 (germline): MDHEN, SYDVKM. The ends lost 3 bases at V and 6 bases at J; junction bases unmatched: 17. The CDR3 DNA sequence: TGTGCCAGCAGTTTCAAAGCTCTAGCGGGAGGCCCAGCCAGGGATACGCAGTATTTT. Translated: CASSFKALAGGPARDTQYF.

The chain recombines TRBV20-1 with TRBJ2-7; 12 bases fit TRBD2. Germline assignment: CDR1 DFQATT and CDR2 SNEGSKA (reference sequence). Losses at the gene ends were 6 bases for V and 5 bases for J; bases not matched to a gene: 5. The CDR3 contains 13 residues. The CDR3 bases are TGCAGTGCCCTAGCGGGAGGGCCCCACGAGCAGTACTTC. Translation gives CSALAGGPHEQYF.

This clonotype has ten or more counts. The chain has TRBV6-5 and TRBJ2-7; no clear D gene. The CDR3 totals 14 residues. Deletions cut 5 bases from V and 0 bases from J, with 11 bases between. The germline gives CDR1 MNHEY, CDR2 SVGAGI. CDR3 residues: CASSLYISSYEQYF. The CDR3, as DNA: TGTGCCAGCAGTCTTTACATCAGCTCCTACGAGCAGTACTTC.

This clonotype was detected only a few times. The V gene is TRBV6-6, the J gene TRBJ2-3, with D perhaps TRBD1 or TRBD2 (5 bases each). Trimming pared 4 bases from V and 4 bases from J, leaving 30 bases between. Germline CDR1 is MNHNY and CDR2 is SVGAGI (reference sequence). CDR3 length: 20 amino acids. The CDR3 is CASSSMPGTPQGGSADTQYF. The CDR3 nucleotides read TGTGCCAGCAGTTCGATGCCCGGGACCCCTCAAGGTGGTTCAGCAGATACGCAGTATTTT.

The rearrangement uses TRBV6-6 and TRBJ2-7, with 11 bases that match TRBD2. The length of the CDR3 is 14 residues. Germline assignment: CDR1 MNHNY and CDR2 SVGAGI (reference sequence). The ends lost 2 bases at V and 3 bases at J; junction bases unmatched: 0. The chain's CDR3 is CASSYGLAGYEQYF. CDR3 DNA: TGTGCCAGCAGTTACGGACTAGCGGGCTACGAGCAGTACTTC.